This T cell receptor (beta chain) was documented in a study of blood T cells in healthy people across ages. CDR1 is DFQATT and CDR2 is SNEGSKA in the germline V gene (reference sequence). This CDR3 region has 16 residues. Sample-barcoded 5' priming and a J-beta primer mix drove a second PCR of about 6 to 11 cycles. One entry per CDR3 protein, called by TCRdb with MiXCR from the 5' RACE reads. Of 1.5 million to 2 million distinct CDR3 sequences in the sample, 28% were seen once. This TCR came from a young woman in good health. V gene TRBV20-1 combines with J gene TRBJ2-7; TRBD2 agrees at 12 bases. The J call may be wrong; the DNA end is better matched by TRBJ2-5. The sequencing sample was made of blood. The DNA of the CDR3 is TGCAGTGCTAAATCTCTAGCGGGGGGGCCGAAAGAGACCCAGTACTTC. Amino acids: CSAKSLAGGPKETQYF.